One sample yielded the 18 T cell receptor beta chains listed below, sequenced in a study of blood T cell repertoires in COVID-19. Method: immunoSEQ multiplex PCR; TCRdb's copy keeps in-frame clones and lacks some. The sample has around 280,000 clones; approximately 88% are singletons. The sequencing input was PBMCs or T cells enriched from blood (not recorded which). These receptors were collected from a woman aged 40 to 50 who had recovered from COVID-19.

V gene TRBV7-3 combines with J gene TRBJ2-1; 11 bases are shared with TRBD2. Germline V gene data show CDR1 as SGHTA and CDR2 as FQGTGA. The CDR3 consists of 15 residues. V dropped 4 bases and J dropped 4; count of bases not matched to a gene: 3. CDR3 in DNA: TGTGCCAGCAGCTCACTAGCGGGAGAGTACAATGAGCAGTTCTTC. As protein: CASSSLAGEYNEQFF.

The rearrangement links TRBV28 to TRBJ2-1; 11 nucleotides match TRBD2. The CDR3 runs 18 residues. With 8 bases clipped from V and 2 bases from J, the junction kept 14 bases outside the gene matches. The germline CDR1 and CDR2 sequences are MDHEN and SYDVKM. DNA of the CDR3: TGTGCCAGCTTTCCTAGCGGGAGGCCCCCCCCAACCTACAATGAGCAGTTCTTC. Residues: CASFPSGRPPPTYNEQFF.

The count of this clone is one. J is TRBJ2-1 and V is TRBV7-8; 10 nucleotides match TRBD2. Unmatched junction bases numbered 14, after V lost 2 bases and J lost 7 bases. This CDR3 has 18 amino acids. Per germline, CDR1 SGHVS and CDR2 FQNEAQ. The CDR3: CASSLPSGRARVRNEQFF. CDR3 bases: TGTGCCAGCAGCTTACCCAGCGGGAGGGCCAGGGTAAGAAATGAGCAGTTCTTC.

The CDR3 is CASSYPGFDEQYF. The CDR3 coding sequence is TGTGCCAGCAGTTACCCCGGGTTCGACGAGCAGTACTTC. This sequence joins TRBV6-2 or TRBV6-3 and TRBJ2-7; D not resolved. There are 13 residues in the CDR3. CDR1 is MNHEY, CDR2 SVGEGT, per germline. Trimming took 2 bases from V and 5 from J, leaving 10 bases between them.

This clone was counted only a few times. The rearrangement links TRBV29-1 to TRBJ1-1, with 7 positions matching TRBD1. V lost 6 bases to trimming and J lost 5 bases; unmatched junction nucleotides: 6. CDR3 length: 12 amino acids. Germline V CDR1 and CDR2: SQVTM, ANQGSEA. DNA of the CDR3: TGCAGCGTCATTGACAGGGTAACTGAAGCTTTCTTT. This codes for CSVIDRVTEAFF.

This clone was observed a single time. This chain connects TRBV18 to TRBJ1-3; TRBD1 might be the D (5 bases). V lost 5 bases and J lost 1, with 12 bases in between. The CDR3 sequence is 15 residues long. Per the germline V gene, CDR1 is KGHSH and CDR2 is LQKENI. CDR3 sequence (DNA): TGTGCCAGCTCAACGGACACTCTGTCTGGAAACACCATATATTTT. As protein: CASSTDTLSGNTIYF.

The chain couples TRBV3-1 (or the pseudogene TRBV3-2) to TRBJ1-3; TRBD1 matches 8 bases. Germline trimming cut 4 bases from V and 4 bases from J; bases unmatched to any gene: 9. Per germline, CDR1 LGHDT and CDR2 YNNKEL (reference sequence). The CDR3 has 16 amino acids. The CDR3 here is CASSLRQGSSGNTIYF. CDR3 nucleotide sequence: TGTGCCAGCAGCCTCAGACAGGGGAGCTCAGGAAACACCATATATTTT.

This chain joins TRBV7-3 and TRBJ2-5, with D possibly TRBD1 on 8 matching bases. The CDR3 is 17 residues long. V was pared by 0 bases and J by 3 bases, with 17 bases between. Germline lookup yields CDR1 SGHTA and CDR2 FQGTGA. This CDR3 reads CASSLTGGQGGKETQYF. CDR3 coding DNA: TGTGCCAGCAGCTTAACGGGAGGACAGGGAGGGAAAGAGACCCAGTACTTC.

The rearrangement uses TRBV6-2 or TRBV6-3 and TRBJ1-1; 8 positions match TRBD1. J lost 3 bases, V lost 4 bases, and 7 bases had no gene match. The CDR3 spans 15 residues. Germline-derived CDR1 and CDR2 are MNHEY and SVGEGT. CDR3 sequence: CASSSTTGGDTEAFF. As DNA, the CDR3 is TGTGCCAGCAGTTCAACTACAGGGGGAGACACTGAAGCTTTCTTT.

The gene calls are TRBV2 and TRBJ2-7, with 13 bases aligning to TRBD2. This CDR3 is 15 amino acids long. CDR1 and CDR2 (germline): SNHLY, FYNNEI. Germline trimming cut 6 bases from V and 0 bases from J; bases unmatched to any gene: 2. The CDR3 reads CASRGTSGNSYEQYF. Written as DNA, the CDR3 is TGTGCCAGCAGGGGGACTAGCGGGAACTCCTACGAGCAGTACTTC.

The V call is TRBV7-2, the J call TRBJ2-7, with D perhaps TRBD2 (6 bases). V was shortened by 1 base and J by 4 bases, with 8 bases between the two germline ends. Germline assignment: CDR1 SGHTA and CDR2 FQGNSA. The CDR3 runs 13 residues. This CDR3 reads CASSLGAGYEQYF. DNA for the CDR3: TGTGCCAGCAGCTTAGGGGCGGGATACGAGCAGTACTTC.

This clone was seen more than once but under ten times. V is TRBV9 and J is TRBJ2-7; D remains unclear. Trimming took off 0 bases at V and 3 bases at J, with 10 bases between the two ends. The CDR3 contains 14 residues. CDR1 is SGDLS and CDR2 is YYNGEE in the germline V gene. The CDR3 region has the DNA TGTGCCAGCAGCGTAGCGGGTATAAACTACGAGCAGTACTTC. Translated: CASSVAGINYEQYF.

Remarks on this clone: Other DNA variants within this sample encode the same CDR3. The rearrangement uses TRBV7-2 and TRBJ1-2; no reliable D call. This CDR3 spans 13 amino acids. Germline V gene data show CDR1 as SGHTA and CDR2 as FQGNSA. The germline V and J ends were trimmed by 1 base and 5 bases, with 8 bases remaining between them. CDR3 residues: CASSLGGGYGYTF. CDR3 nucleotide sequence: TGTGCCAGCAGCTTAGGGGGAGGGTATGGCTACACCTTC.

This clone came up a few times. The CDR3: CASSPRGESNTEAFF. CDR3 coding DNA: TGTGCCAGCAGCCCGCGGGGGGAGTCGAACACTGAAGCTTTCTTT. This rearrangement joins TRBV6-5 to TRBJ1-1; D is possibly TRBD1 (5 bases). Trimming left V 6 bases short and J 1 base short, with 15 bases between. Germline CDR1 is MNHEY and CDR2 is SVGAGI. There are 15 residues in the CDR3.

This clone was seen a handful of times. This chain connects TRBV5-4 to TRBJ1-2; TRBD1 is a possible D gene (6 bases). This CDR3 comprises 16 residues. Trimming cost V 0 bases and J 3 bases, with 15 bases left between them. Germline V gives CDR1 SGHNT, CDR2 YYREEE (reference sequence). CDR3 in DNA: TGTGCCAGCAGCTTGGACAGGGAAAAGGGGTACTATGGCTACACCTTC. It translates to CASSLDREKGYYGYTF.

V and J are TRBV7-2 and TRBJ1-3; D is undetermined. The CDR3 runs 11 residues. Looked up from germline, CDR1 is SGHTA and CDR2 is FQGNSA. Trimming stripped 6 bases from V and 4 bases from J, with 4 bases between. The CDR3 DNA follows: TGTGCCAGCAGTCAGGGAAACACCATATATTTT. Protein: CASSQGNTIYF.

The chain employs TRBV7-2 and TRBJ1-2; D is ambiguous. Germline values: CDR1 SGHTA, CDR2 FQGNSA. V was cut by 2 bases and J by 2 bases, with 6 bases left in between. The CDR3 is 13 amino acids. The CDR3 region has the DNA TGTGCCAGCAGCTTATTCCGGAACTATGGCTACACCTTC. Its protein product is CASSLFRNYGYTF.

The rearrangement uses TRBV19 and TRBJ2-7, with 9 positions matching TRBD1. Looked up from germline, CDR1 is LNHDA and CDR2 is SQIVND (reference sequence). V was pared by 5 bases and J by 0 bases, with 8 bases of the junction left unmatched. This CDR3 has 16 residues. CDR3 region: CASSPRTGASSYEQYF. The CDR3 nucleotides are TGTGCCAGTAGTCCACGGACAGGGGCTAGCTCCTACGAGCAGTACTTC.